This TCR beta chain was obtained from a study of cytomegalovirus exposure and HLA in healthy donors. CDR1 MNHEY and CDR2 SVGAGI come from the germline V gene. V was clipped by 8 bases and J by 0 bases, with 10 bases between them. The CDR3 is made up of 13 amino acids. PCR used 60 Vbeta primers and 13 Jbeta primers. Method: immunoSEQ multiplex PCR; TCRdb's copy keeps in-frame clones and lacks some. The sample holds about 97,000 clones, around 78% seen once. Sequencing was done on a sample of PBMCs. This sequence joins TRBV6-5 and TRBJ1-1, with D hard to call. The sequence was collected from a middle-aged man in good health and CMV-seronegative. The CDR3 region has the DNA TGTGCCAGCCATCCGGGTCTGAACACTGAAGCTTTCTTT. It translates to CASHPGLNTEAFF.